These 12 T cell receptor beta chains originate from one sample sequenced in a study of T cell responses to AZD1222 COVID-19 vaccine. TCRdb's table, derived via immunoSEQ multiplex PCR, lists solely in-frame clones and lacks some. The data show about 120,000 clones, with around 92% seen just once and more than 13% held by the top ten. This sample comprised peripheral blood, obtained on day 0 of AZD1222 vaccination. These receptor sequences come from an adult in good health.

With respect to this clone: With a much larger clone just one base away, this may be a read error. The V gene is TRBV6-4, the J gene TRBJ2-1; TRBD1 aligns across 7 bases. The J segment lost 3 bases and the V segment lost 2 bases, leaving 1 base of the junction unmatched. This CDR3 region has 14 residues. Germline loops: CDR1 MRHNA, CDR2 SNTAGT. Written as DNA, the CDR3 is TGTGCCAGCAGTGACGGGGACAGCTACAATGAGCAGTTCTTC. As protein: CASSDGDSYNEQFF.

This chain joins TRBV6-1 and TRBJ1-4, with D uncertain. V was shortened by 2 bases and J by 11 bases, with 12 bases between the two germline ends. Germline CDR1 MNHNS, CDR2 SASEGT. There are 13 residues in the CDR3. CDR3 sequence: CASSESGLEKLFF. CDR3 DNA sequence: TGTGCCAGCAGTGAAAGTGGCTTAGAGAAACTGTTTTTT.

The chain links TRBV18 to TRBJ1-1; D remains ambiguous. V lost 2 bases to trimming and J lost 0 bases, with 10 bases between them. In germline, CDR1 is KGHSH, CDR2 LQKENI. This CDR3 has 15 residues. DNA of the CDR3: TGTGCCAGCTCACCATTGAACTCGGTGAACACTGAAGCTTTCTTT. Protein: CASSPLNSVNTEAFF.

This clone has only one observation. The rearrangement links TRBV18 to TRBJ1-2, with D perhaps matching TRBD1 (5 bases). Between the trimmed V and J ends, which lost 3 bases and 7 bases, there was a span of 15 bases. The CDR3 has 14 amino acids. CDR1 is KGHSH, CDR2 LQKENI, per germline. CDR3 protein: CASSPSRGEGGYTF. CDR3 coding DNA: TGTGCCAGCTCACCCTCAAGAGGGGAGGGTGGCTACACCTTC.

The chain has TRBV28 and TRBJ1-5; no clear D. Between the trimmed V and J ends, which lost 5 bases and 7 bases, there was a span of 18 bases. This CDR3 contains 15 residues. The germline CDR1 and CDR2 sequences are MDHEN and SYDVKM. DNA for the CDR3: TGTGCCAGCAGTCCGTCGGCGGGCTTGAGGCAGCCCCAGCATTTT. It translates to CASSPSAGLRQPQHF.

The J gene is TRBJ1-5, the V gene TRBV7-9, with D possibly TRBD1 on 5 matching bases. The germline V and J ends were trimmed by 5 bases and 6 bases, with 14 bases remaining between them. This CDR3 region has 14 residues. Germline-derived CDR1 and CDR2 are SEHNR and FQNEAQ (reference sequence). DNA of the CDR3: TGTGCCAGCAGCCTATCCGGGGGAGGTCAGCCCCAGCATTTT. It yields the protein CASSLSGGGQPQHF.

This chain connects TRBV6-4 to TRBJ1-1; the D is unclear. V lost 2 bases, J lost 3 bases, and 7 bases lay in between. Germline assignment: CDR1 MRHNA and CDR2 SNTAGT. This CDR3 region has 13 residues. The CDR3 DNA is TGTGCCAGCAGTGACCGTGTGGACACTGAAGCTTTCTTT. This sequence encodes CASSDRVDTEAFF.

The V gene is TRBV19, the J gene TRBJ1-4, with 9 positions matching TRBD1. The length of the CDR3 is 16 residues. Trimming at V came to 6 bases and at J to 0 bases, leaving 5 bases not matched to a gene. Per the germline V gene, CDR1 is LNHDA and CDR2 is SQIVND (reference sequence). This CDR3 reads CASRYRGRATNEKLFF. The CDR3 DNA sequence: TGTGCCAGTAGATACAGGGGGCGAGCAACTAATGAAAAACTGTTTTTT.

The rearrangement joins TRBV10-1 to TRBJ2-1; maybe TRBD2 (5 bases). Germline CDR1 reads WNHNN; CDR2 reads SYGVQD (reference sequence). V was trimmed by 5 bases and J by 5 bases, leaving 16 bases between them. The CDR3 contains 15 residues. CDR3 in DNA: TGCGCCAGCAGTATCCGGACGGACTCTGACAATGAGCAGTTCTTC. As protein: CASSIRTDSDNEQFF.

The chain links TRBV6-1 to TRBJ1-2, with TRBD1 matching over 7 bases. The CDR3 has 17 residues. J lost 1 base, V lost 3 bases, and 11 bases had no gene match. Germline assignment: CDR1 MNHNS and CDR2 SASEGT. The CDR3 protein is CASSDSAWDSLNYGYTF. The CDR3 nucleotides read TGTGCCAGCAGTGACAGCGCGTGGGACAGTCTTAACTATGGCTACACCTTC.

The chain links TRBV5-8 to TRBJ2-3; 7 nucleotides line up with TRBD1. V gave up 3 bases and J gave up 5 bases; unmatched junction bases: 15. The CDR3 spans 17 residues. Germline V lookup: CDR1 SGHTS, CDR2 YDEGEE. CDR3 sequence: CASSYAPATGTKDTQYF. DNA of the CDR3: TGTGCCAGCAGCTACGCCCCCGCGACAGGGACGAAAGATACGCAGTATTTT.

The J gene is TRBJ2-1, the V gene TRBV7-2; D tentatively fits TRBD1 or TRBD2 (5 bases each). The CDR3 runs to 17 residues. CDR1 is SGHTA, CDR2 FQGNSA, per germline. The V gene lost 2 bases and the J gene lost 8 bases, with 22 bases spanning the gap. The CDR3 protein is CASSLSWDPLGSYEQFF. DNA of the CDR3: TGTGCCAGCAGCTTATCCTGGGACCCTCTAGGATCGTATGAGCAGTTCTTC.